This passage covers 7 T cell receptor beta chains from one sample sequenced in a study of cytomegalovirus exposure and HLA in healthy donors. Amplification used 60 Vbeta primers and 13 Jbeta primers. TCRdb keeps only in-frame clones here, not all; method: immunoSEQ multiplex PCR. The top ten clones hold around 5% of a sample with 100,000 or so clones, roughly 72% of them seen once. Source material: PBMCs. The source of these receptors is a man aged 25 to 40 in good health and CMV-seropositive.

This chain joins TRBV19 and TRBJ1-2, with 9 bases identical to TRBD1. Trimming removed 10 bases from V and 7 bases from J; junction bases left unmatched: 19. Germline V gene lookup returns CDR1 LNHDA and CDR2 SQIVND (reference sequence). The CDR3 totals 16 residues. CDR3 DNA sequence: TGTGCCAATTCACCCGGACAGGGGACTTTTTGGCGTGGCTACACCTTC. Translating gives CANSPGQGTFWRGYTF. Combining the CDR3 with reference TRBV19 and TRBJ1-2 gives the whole variable domain DGGITQSPKYLFRKEGQNVTLSCEQNLNHDAMYWYRQDPGQGLRLIYYSQIVNDFQKGDIAEGYSVSREKKESFPLTVTSAQKNPTAFYLCANSPGQGTFWRGYTFGSGTRLTVV.

The genes are TRBV28 and TRBJ1-3; D gene ambiguous. The germline gives CDR1 MDHEN, CDR2 SYDVKM. V gave up 4 bases and J gave up 7 bases, with 11 bases separating them. CDR3 length equals 13 residues. The CDR3 is CASSSPISNTIYF. CDR3 in DNA: TGTGCCAGCAGTTCCCCAATCAGTAACACCATATATTTT.

The gene calls are TRBV2 and TRBJ1-5; TRBD1 agrees at 8 bases. The germline V gene encodes CDR1 SNHLY and CDR2 FYNNEI. The CDR3 has 16 amino acids. Trimming at V came to 4 bases and at J to 0 bases, leaving 5 bases not matched to a gene. CDR3 residues: CASSGQTGASNQPQHF. DNA of the CDR3: TGTGCCAGCAGTGGGCAGACAGGGGCTAGCAATCAGCCCCAGCATTTT.

Comment on this clone: A read error may account for a junction end that differs from germline. This chain connects TRBV7-8 to TRBJ1-1; a possible D gene is TRBD1 (5 bases). The length of the CDR3 is 12 residues. Germline lookup yields CDR1 SGHVS and CDR2 FQNEAQ. CDR3 in DNA: TGTGCCAGCAACTTACGTTCGGGGGAGGCTTTCTTT. Amino acid sequence: CASNLRSGEAFF.

The V call is TRBV6-6, the J call TRBJ1-3; unclear D gene. Trimming took 4 bases from V and 5 from J, leaving 3 bases between them. This CDR3 is built from 11 residues. Germline CDR1 reads MNHNY; CDR2 reads SVGAGI (reference sequence). The CDR3 region has the DNA TGTGCCAGCAGTTTTAGAAACACCATATATTTT. It specifies CASSFRNTIYF.

The rearrangement uses TRBV5-8 and TRBJ2-3, with D possibly matching TRBD2 (6 bases). Germline CDR1 SGHTS, CDR2 YDEGEE. V gave up 5 bases and J gave up 1 base, with 17 bases separating them. The CDR3 loop spans 16 amino acids. CDR3 DNA sequence: TGTGCCAGCAGACCCGGACTATCCGTTGGCACAGATACGCAGTATTTT. It yields the protein CASRPGLSVGTDTQYF.

This clone was seen once. V is TRBV9 and J is TRBJ2-7; the D gene is possibly TRBD2 (6 bases). Germline V gene data show CDR1 as SGDLS and CDR2 as YYNGEE. The CDR3 consists of 16 residues. Trimming took 3 bases from V and 5 from J, leaving 21 bases between them. The CDR3 region has the DNA TGTGCCAGCAGCGCGCAGGAGGGGAGAGGGAAAGACGAGCAGTACTTC. It specifies CASSAQEGRGKDEQYF.